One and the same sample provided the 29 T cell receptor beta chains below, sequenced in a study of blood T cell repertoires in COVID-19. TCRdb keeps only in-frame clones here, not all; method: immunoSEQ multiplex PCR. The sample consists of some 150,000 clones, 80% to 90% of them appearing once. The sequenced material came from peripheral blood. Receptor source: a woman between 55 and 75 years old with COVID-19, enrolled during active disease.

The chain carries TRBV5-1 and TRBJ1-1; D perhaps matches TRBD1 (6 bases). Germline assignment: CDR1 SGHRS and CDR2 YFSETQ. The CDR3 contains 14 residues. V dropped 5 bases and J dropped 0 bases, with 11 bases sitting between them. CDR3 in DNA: TGCGCCAGCAGGCGGACAGCCATGAACACTGAAGCTTTCTTT. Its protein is CASRRTAMNTEAFF.

This CDR3 reads CASSSISDIDGYTF. DNA of the CDR3: TGTGCCAGCAGCTCTATATCGGACATTGACGGCTACACCTTC. V usage is TRBV13 and J usage is TRBJ1-2; TRBD1 is a possible D gene (5 bases). The V gene's germline CDR1 is PRHDT and CDR2 FYEKMQ (reference sequence). V shed 4 bases and J shed 8 bases, with 17 bases lying between them. This CDR3 has 14 residues.

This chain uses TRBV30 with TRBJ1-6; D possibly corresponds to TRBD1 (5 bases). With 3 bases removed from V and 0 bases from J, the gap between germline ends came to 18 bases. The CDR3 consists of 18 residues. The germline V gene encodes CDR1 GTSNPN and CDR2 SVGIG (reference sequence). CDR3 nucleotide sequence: TGTGCCTGGAGCGGAAACCGGCAGGGACTCTCCTATAATTCACCCCTCCACTTT. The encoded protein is CAWSGNRQGLSYNSPLHF. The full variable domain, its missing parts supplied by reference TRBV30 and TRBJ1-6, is SQTIHQWPATLVQPVGSPLSLECTVEGTSNPNLYWYRQAAGRGLQLLFYSVGIGQISSEVPQNLSASRPQDRQFILSSKKLLLSDSGFYLCAWSGNRQGLSYNSPLHFGNGTRLTVT.

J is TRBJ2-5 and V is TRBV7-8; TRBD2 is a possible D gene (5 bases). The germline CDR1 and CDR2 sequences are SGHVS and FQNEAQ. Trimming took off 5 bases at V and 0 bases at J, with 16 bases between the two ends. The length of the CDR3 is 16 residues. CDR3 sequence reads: CASSPTKLEYQETQYF. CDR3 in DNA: TGTGCCAGCAGCCCGACTAAACTCGAGTACCAAGAGACCCAGTACTTC. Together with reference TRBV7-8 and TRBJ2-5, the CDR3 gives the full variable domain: GAGVSQSPRYKVAKRGQDVALRCDPISGHVSLFWYQQALGQGPEFLTYFQNEAQLDKSGLPSDRFFAERPEGSVSTLKIQRTQQEDSAVYLCASSPTKLEYQETQYFGPGTRLLVL.

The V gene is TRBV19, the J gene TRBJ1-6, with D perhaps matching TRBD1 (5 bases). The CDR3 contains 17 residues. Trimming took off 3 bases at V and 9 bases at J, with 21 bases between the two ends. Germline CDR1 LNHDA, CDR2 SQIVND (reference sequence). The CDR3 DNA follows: TGTGCCAGTAGTATCCAGACGGGACCCTCCGGGAGTTCACCCCTCCACTTT. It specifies CASSIQTGPSGSSPLHF.

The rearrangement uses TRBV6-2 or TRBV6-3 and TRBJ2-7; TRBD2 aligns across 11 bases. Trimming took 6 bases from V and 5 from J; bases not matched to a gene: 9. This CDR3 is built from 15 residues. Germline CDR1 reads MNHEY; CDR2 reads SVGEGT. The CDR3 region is CASSRTSGGGHEQYF. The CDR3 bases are TGTGCCAGCAGCCGTACTAGCGGGGGAGGCCACGAGCAGTACTTC.

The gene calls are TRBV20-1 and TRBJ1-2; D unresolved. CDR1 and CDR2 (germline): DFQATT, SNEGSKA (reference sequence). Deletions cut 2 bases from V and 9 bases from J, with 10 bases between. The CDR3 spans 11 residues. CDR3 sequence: CSARKEPRYTF. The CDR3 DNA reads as TGCAGTGCTAGAAAAGAGCCTCGCTACACCTTC.

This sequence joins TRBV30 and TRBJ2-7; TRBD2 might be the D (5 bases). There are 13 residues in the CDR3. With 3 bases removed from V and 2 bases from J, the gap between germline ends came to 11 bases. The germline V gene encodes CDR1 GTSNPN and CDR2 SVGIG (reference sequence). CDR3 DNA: TGTGCCTGGAGCCCCGGGATGCCCTACGAGCAGTACTTC. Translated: CAWSPGMPYEQYF. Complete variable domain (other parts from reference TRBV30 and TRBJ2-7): SQTIHQWPATLVQPVGSPLSLECTVEGTSNPNLYWYRQAAGRGLQLLFYSVGIGQISSEVPQNLSASRPQDRQFILSSKKLLLSDSGFYLCAWSPGMPYEQYFGPGTRLTVT.

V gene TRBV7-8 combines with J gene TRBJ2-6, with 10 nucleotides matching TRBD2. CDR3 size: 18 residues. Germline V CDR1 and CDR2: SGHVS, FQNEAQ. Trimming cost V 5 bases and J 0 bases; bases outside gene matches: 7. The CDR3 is CASSGVAGGFSGANVLTF. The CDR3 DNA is TGTGCCAGCAGCGGGGTAGCGGGGGGATTCTCTGGGGCCAACGTCCTGACTTTC.

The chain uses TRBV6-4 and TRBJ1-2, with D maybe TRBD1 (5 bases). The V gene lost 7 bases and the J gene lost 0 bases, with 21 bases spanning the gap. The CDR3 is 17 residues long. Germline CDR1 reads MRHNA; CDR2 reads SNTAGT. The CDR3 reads CASKRVHSQGANYGYTF. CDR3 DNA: TGTGCCAGCAAACGAGTTCACAGCCAAGGGGCTAACTATGGCTACACCTTC.

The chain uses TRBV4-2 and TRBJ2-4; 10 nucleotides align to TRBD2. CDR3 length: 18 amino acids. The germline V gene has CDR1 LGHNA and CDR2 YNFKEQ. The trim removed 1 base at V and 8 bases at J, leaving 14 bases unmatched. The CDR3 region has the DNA TGTGCCAGCAGCCAAGGAGGGCTAGCGGGGGTTCATGGGGACATTCAGTACTTC. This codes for CASSQGGLAGVHGDIQYF.

The CDR3 nucleotides read TGTGCCAGTAGTATACGGGACAGGGGGGACGGAGAGACCCAGTACTTC. The encoded protein is CASSIRDRGDGETQYF. The chain employs TRBV19 and TRBJ2-5, with TRBD1 matching 11 bases. There are 16 residues in the CDR3. V lost 2 bases, J lost 4 bases, and 6 bases stayed unmatched. Germline assignment: CDR1 LNHDA and CDR2 SQIVND (reference sequence).

The CDR3: CASSVAGGLETQYF. CDR3 nucleotides: TGTGCCAGCAGCGTAGCAGGGGGGCTGGAGACCCAGTACTTC. The chain has TRBV9 and TRBJ2-5; D perhaps matches TRBD1 (7 bases). Germline CDR1 is SGDLS and CDR2 is YYNGEE. V shed 0 bases and J shed 5 bases, with 11 bases lying between them. CDR3 length: 14 amino acids.

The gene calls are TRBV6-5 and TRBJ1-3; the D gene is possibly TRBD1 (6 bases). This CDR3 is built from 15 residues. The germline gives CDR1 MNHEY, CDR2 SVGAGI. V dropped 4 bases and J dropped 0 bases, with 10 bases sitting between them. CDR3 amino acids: CASSSGHVSGNTIYF. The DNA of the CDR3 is TGTGCCAGCAGTTCGGGACACGTCTCTGGAAACACCATATATTTT.

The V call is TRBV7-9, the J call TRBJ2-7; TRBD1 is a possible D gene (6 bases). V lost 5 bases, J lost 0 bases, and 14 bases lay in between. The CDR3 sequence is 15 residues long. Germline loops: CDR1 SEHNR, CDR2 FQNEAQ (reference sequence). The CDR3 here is CASSQSGESSYEQYF. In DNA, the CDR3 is TGTGCCAGCAGCCAATCAGGGGAAAGCTCCTACGAGCAGTACTTC.

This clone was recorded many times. Here the CDR3 reads CASSLGLAGDQETQYF. CDR3 nucleotide sequence: TGTGCCAGCAGCTTGGGACTAGCGGGGGACCAAGAGACCCAGTACTTC. The chain carries TRBV11-3 and TRBJ2-5; TRBD2 aligns across 14 bases. J was trimmed by 0 bases and V by 3 bases; bases with no gene match: 0. This CDR3 comprises 16 residues. Germline V gives CDR1 SGHNT, CDR2 YENEEA.

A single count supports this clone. CDR3 sequence: CASSGGSGGGVETQYF. The CDR3 DNA sequence: TGTGCCAGCAGCGGCGGGAGCGGGGGTGGAGTGGAGACCCAGTACTTC. The genes are TRBV9 and TRBJ2-5; 8 positions agree with TRBD2. The CDR3 extends over 16 amino acids. The junction had 12 bases not matched to a gene; V was cut back by 3 bases and J by 5 bases. Germline V gene lookup returns CDR1 SGDLS and CDR2 YYNGEE. Drawing the rest from reference TRBV9 and TRBJ2-5, the complete variable domain is DSGVTQTPKHLITATGQRVTLRCSPRSGDLSVYWYQQSLDQGLQFLIQYYNGEERAKGNILERFSAQQFPDLHSELNLSSLELGDSALYFCASSGGSGGGVETQYFGPGTRLLVL.

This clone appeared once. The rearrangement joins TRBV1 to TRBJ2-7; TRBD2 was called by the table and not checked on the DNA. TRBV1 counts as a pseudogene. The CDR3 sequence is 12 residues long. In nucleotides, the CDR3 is TGCACCAGCAGCCTGGGGGGTTACGAGCAGTACTTC. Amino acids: CTSSLGGYEQYF.

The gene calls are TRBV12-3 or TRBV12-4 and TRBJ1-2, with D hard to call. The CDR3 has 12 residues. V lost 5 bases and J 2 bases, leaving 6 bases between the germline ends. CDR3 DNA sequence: TGTGCCAGCAGTCCACAGAACTATGGCTACACCTTC. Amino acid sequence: CASSPQNYGYTF.

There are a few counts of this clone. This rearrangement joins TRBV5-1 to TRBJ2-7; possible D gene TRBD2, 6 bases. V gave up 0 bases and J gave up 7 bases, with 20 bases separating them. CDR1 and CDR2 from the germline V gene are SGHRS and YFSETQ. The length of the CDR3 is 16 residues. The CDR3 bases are TGCGCCAGCAGCTTGGGGGGACTCAATGCCCTTTCTGAGCAGTACTTC. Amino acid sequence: CASSLGGLNALSEQYF.

CDR3 amino acids: CASSQVGVSTDTQYF. The CDR3 DNA sequence: TGTGCCAGCAGCCAAGTCGGGGTTAGCACAGATACGCAGTATTTT. The chain recombines TRBV7-3 with TRBJ2-3; a possible D gene is TRBD2 (5 bases). The germline V and J ends were trimmed by 5 bases and 0 bases, with 12 bases remaining between them. The CDR3 has 15 residues. Germline V CDR1 and CDR2: SGHTA, FQGTGA.

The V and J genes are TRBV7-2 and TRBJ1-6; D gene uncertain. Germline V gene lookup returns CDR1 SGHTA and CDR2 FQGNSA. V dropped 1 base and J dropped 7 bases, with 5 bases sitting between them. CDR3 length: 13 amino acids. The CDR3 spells CASSLDRNSPLHF. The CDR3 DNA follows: TGTGCCAGCAGCTTAGATAGAAATTCACCCCTCCACTTT. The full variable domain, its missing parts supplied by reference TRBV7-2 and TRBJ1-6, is GAGVSQSPSNKVTEKGKDVELRCDPISGHTALYWYRQSLGQGLEFLIYFQGNSAPDKSGLPSDRFSAERTGGSVSTLTIQRTQQEDSAVYLCASSLDRNSPLHFGNGTRLTVT.

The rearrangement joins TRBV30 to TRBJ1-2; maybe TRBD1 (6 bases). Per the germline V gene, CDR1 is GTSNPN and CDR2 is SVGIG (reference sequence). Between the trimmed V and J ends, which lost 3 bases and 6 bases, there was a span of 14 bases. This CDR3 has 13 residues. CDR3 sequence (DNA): TGTGCCTGGAGGGGAATAGGGGACAATGGCTACACCTTC. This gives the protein CAWRGIGDNGYTF.

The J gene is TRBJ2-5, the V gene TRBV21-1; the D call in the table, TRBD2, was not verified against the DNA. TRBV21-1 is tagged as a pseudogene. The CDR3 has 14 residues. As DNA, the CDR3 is TGTGCCAGCAGCAAAAAAGCGGGTCGGAAGACCCAGTACTTC. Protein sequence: CASSKKAGRKTQYF.

Here the CDR3 DNA reads TGTGCCAGAAGCACCTACAGGTTCAACACTGAAGCTTTCTTT. Translation gives CARSTYRFNTEAFF. The genes are TRBV5-3 and TRBJ1-1; tentatively, D is TRBD1 (5 bases). TRBV5-3 qualifies as an ORF whose function is uncertain. This CDR3 has 14 amino acids. The germline V and J ends were trimmed by 4 bases and 2 bases, with 12 bases remaining between them.

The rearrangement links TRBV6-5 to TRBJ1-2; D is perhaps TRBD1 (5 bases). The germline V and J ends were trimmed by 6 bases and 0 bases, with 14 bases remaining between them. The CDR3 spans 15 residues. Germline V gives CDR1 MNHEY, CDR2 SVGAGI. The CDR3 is CASSGRQGPNYGYTF. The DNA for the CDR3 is TGTGCCAGCAGCGGACGGCAGGGCCCTAACTATGGCTACACCTTC.

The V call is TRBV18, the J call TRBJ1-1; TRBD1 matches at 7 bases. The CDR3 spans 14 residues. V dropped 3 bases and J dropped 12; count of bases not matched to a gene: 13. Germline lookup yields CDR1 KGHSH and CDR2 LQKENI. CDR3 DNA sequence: TGTGCCAGCTCACCGACCCCCCCCGACAGGGCAACTTTCTTT. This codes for CASSPTPPDRATFF.

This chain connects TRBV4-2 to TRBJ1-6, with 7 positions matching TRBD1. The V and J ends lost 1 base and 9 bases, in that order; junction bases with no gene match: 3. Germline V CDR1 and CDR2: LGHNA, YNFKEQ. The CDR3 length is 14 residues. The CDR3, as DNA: TGTGCCAGCAGCCAAGCGCAGGGGGTTTCACCCCTCCACTTT. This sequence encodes CASSQAQGVSPLHF.

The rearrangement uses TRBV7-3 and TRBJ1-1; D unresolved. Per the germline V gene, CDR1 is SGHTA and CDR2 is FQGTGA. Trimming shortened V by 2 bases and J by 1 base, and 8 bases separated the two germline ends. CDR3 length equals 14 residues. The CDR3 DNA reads TGTGCCAGCAGCTTAGCGGCAGAGAACACTGAAGCTTTCTTT. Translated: CASSLAAENTEAFF. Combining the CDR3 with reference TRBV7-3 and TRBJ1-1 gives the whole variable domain GAGVSQTPSNKVTEKGKYVELRCDPISGHTALYWYRQSLGQGPEFLIYFQGTGAADDSGLPNDRFFAVRPEGSVSTLKIQRTERGDSAVYLCASSLAAENTEAFFGQGTRLTVV.